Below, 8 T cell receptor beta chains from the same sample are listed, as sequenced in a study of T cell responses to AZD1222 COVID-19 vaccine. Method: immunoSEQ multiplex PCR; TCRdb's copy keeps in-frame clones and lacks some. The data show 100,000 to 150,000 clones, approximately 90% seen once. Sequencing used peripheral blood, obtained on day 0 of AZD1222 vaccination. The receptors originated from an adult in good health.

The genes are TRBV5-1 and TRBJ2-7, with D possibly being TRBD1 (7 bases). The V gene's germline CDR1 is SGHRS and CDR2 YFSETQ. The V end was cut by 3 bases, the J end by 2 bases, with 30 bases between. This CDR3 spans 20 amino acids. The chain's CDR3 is CASSSAGGGQFFRVAYEQYF. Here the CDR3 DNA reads TGCGCCAGCAGCTCAGCTGGAGGGGGACAGTTTTTTCGCGTGGCCTACGAGCAGTACTTC.

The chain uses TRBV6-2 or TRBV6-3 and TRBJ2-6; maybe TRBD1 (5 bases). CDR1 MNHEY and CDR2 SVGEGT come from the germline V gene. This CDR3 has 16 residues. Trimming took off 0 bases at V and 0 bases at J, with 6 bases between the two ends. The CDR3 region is CASSYSGDSGANVLTF. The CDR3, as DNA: TGTGCCAGCAGTTACTCAGGGGACTCTGGGGCCAACGTCCTGACTTTC.

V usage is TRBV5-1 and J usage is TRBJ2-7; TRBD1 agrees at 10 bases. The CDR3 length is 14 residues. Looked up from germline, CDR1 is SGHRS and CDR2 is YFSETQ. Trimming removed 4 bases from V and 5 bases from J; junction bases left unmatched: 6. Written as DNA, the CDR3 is TGCGCCAGCAGCCCCCTGACAGGGGGCGACGAGCAGTACTTC. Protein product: CASSPLTGGDEQYF.

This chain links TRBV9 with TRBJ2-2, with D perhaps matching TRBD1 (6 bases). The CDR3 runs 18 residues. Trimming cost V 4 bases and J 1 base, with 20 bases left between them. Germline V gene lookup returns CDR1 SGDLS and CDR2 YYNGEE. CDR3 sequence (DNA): TGTGCCAGCAGCCGCCCGGACAGAGTCTCTAGGAACACCGGGGAGCTGTTTTTT. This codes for CASSRPDRVSRNTGELFF.

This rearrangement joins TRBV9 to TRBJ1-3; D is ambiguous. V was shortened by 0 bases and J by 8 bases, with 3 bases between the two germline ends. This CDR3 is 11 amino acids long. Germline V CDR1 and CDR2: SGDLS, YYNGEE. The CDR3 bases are TGTGCCAGCAGCGTAGGTGACACCATATATTTT. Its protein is CASSVGDTIYF.

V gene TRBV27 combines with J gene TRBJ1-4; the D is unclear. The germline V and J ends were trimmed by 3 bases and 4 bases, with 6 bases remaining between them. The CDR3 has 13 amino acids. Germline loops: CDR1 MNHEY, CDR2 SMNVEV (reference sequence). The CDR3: CASSLGGNEKLFF. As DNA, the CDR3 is TGTGCCAGCAGTTTGGGCGGTAATGAAAAACTGTTTTTT.

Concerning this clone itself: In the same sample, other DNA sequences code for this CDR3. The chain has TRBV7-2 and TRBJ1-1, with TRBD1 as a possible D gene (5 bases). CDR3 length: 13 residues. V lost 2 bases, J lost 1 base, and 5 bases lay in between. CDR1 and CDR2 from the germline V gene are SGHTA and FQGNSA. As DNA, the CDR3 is TGTGCCAGCAGCTTACAGGGGAACACTGAAGCTTTCTTT. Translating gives CASSLQGNTEAFF. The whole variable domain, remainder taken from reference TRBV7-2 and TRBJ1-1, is GAGVSQSPSNKVTEKGKDVELRCDPISGHTALYWYRQSLGQGLEFLIYFQGNSAPDKSGLPSDRFSAERTGGSVSTLTIQRTQQEDSAVYLCASSLQGNTEAFFGQGTRLTVV.

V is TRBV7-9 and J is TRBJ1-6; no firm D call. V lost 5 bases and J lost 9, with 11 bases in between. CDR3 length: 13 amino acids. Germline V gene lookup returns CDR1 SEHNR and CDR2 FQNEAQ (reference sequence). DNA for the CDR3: TGTGCCAGCAGCCAAGGACGGGTTTCACCCCTCCACTTT. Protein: CASSQGRVSPLHF. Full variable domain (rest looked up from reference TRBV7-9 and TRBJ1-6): DTGVSQNPRHKITKRGQNVTFRCDPISEHNRLYWYRQTLGQGPEFLTYFQNEAQLEKSRLLSDRFSAERPKGSFSTLEIQRTEQGDSAMYLCASSQGRVSPLHFGNGTRLTVT.